These 27 T cell receptor beta chains came from one sample sequenced in a study of CD8 T cells in Susac syndrome. Reverse transcription of about 0.45 to 1 ug RNA was carried out with random hexamers. TCRdb independently ran MiXCR on the immunoSEQ multiplex PCR reads; one entry per CDR3 protein. Among approximately 65,000 distinct CDR3 sequences listed, roughly 92% were seen once. The source material was CD8+ T cells from PBMCs. These receptors were obtained from a human donor in good health.

Points on this clonotype: The junction and the germline gene differ at one end; a read error may be behind it. The CDR3 loop is CASSQVRDGTYGQYF. CDR3 in DNA: TGCGCCAGCAGCCAAGTCCGGGACGGAACCTACGGGCAGTACTTC. The chain recombines TRBV4-1 with TRBJ2-7; either TRBD1 or TRBD2 may fit D (5 bases each). CDR1 MGHRA and CDR2 YSYEKL come from the germline V gene. This CDR3 is 15 amino acids long.

The chain recombines TRBV5-6 with TRBJ2-7; D is undetermined. CDR1 is SGHDT, CDR2 YYEEEE, per germline. The CDR3 length is 12 residues. V lost 1 base and J 7 bases, leaving 9 bases between the germline ends. The CDR3 region has the DNA TGTGCCAGCAGCTTGTTGCTTTGTGAGCAGTACTTC. Encoded protein: CASSLLLCEQYF.

This clonotype was seen once. V is TRBV9 and J is TRBJ2-1; D uncertain. V was trimmed by 0 bases and J by 2 bases, leaving 12 bases between them. This CDR3 comprises 16 residues. Germline V gene sequence: CDR1 SGDLS, CDR2 YYNGEE. The CDR3 coding sequence is TGTGCCAGCAGCGTAGAGGCCTCCGGCGCCTACAATGAGCAGTTCTTC. Translating it yields CASSVEASGAYNEQFF.

The rearrangement uses TRBV5-1 and TRBJ1-4; D is possibly TRBD1 (5 bases). Germline V gives CDR1 SGHRS, CDR2 YFSETQ. This CDR3 comprises 14 residues. Between the trimmed V and J ends, which lost 0 bases and 5 bases, there was a span of 8 bases. CDR3 bases: TGCGCCAGCAGCTTGGCCCAGGGAAATGAAAAACTGTTTTTT. It is translated as CASSLAQGNEKLFF.

The chain uses TRBV20-1 and TRBJ1-5, with a weak D call TRBD1 (6 bases). V was cut by 5 bases and J by 0 bases, with 11 bases left in between. The germline V gene has CDR1 DFQATT and CDR2 SNEGSKA (reference sequence). The CDR3 consists of 14 residues. CDR3 nucleotides: TGCAGTGCTCTGGACAGCTATAGCAATCAGCCCCAGCATTTT. Translation: CSALDSYSNQPQHF.

The chain carries TRBV7-6 and TRBJ1-1; possibly TRBD1 for D (6 bases). The CDR3 totals 13 residues. Trimming shortened V by 5 bases and J by 5 bases, and 12 bases separated the two germline ends. CDR1 and CDR2 (germline): SGHVS, FNYEAQ. CDR3 DNA sequence: TGTGCCAGCAGCCAACAGGGACCAACTGAAGCTTTCTTT. Residues: CASSQQGPTEAFF.

The genes are TRBV5-1 and TRBJ1-1; no firm D call. V was trimmed by 3 bases and J by 7 bases, leaving 10 bases between them. The CDR3 totals 12 residues. Germline V CDR1 and CDR2: SGHRS, YFSETQ. The CDR3 region is CASSSEGDEAFF. In DNA form, the CDR3 reads TGCGCCAGCAGCTCCGAGGGCGATGAAGCTTTCTTT.

V usage is TRBV28 and J usage is TRBJ2-3; 10 bases map to TRBD1. With 5 bases clipped from V and 7 bases from J, the junction kept 12 bases outside the gene matches. CDR1 and CDR2 from the germline V gene are MDHEN and SYDVKM. The CDR3 is 16 amino acids. CDR3 in DNA: TGTGCCAGCAGTCCGTCCCTCCGGGACAGGGGACATACGCAGTATTTT. Amino acid sequence: CASSPSLRDRGHTQYF. Complete variable domain (other parts from reference TRBV28 and TRBJ2-3): DVKVTQSSRYLVKRTGEKVFLECVQDMDHENMFWYRQDPGLGLRLIYFSYDVKMKEKGDIPEGYSVSREKKERFSLILESASTNQTSMYLCASSPSLRDRGHTQYFGPGTRLTVL.

This clonotype was counted a single time. The chain links TRBV4-3 to TRBJ1-5, with D maybe TRBD1 (6 bases). CDR3 size: 16 residues. The germline V gene has CDR1 LGHNA and CDR2 YSLEER. Between the trimmed V and J ends, which lost 0 bases and 4 bases, there was a span of 13 bases. The CDR3 DNA reads TGCGCCAGCAGCCAAGATACGCGGGGGCTAAATCAGCCCCAGCATTTT. Its translation is CASSQDTRGLNQPQHF.

The V and J genes are TRBV5-5 and TRBJ2-5; 10 bases align to TRBD2. Germline CDR1 is SGHKS and CDR2 is YYEKEE (reference sequence). The V segment lost 7 bases and the J segment 5 bases; nucleotides outside the gene matches: 11. This CDR3 has 15 amino acids. The CDR3 sequence: CASEGSGGPPETQYF. The CDR3 DNA reads as TGTGCCAGCGAGGGTAGCGGGGGGCCACCGGAGACCCAGTACTTC. Using reference TRBV5-5 and TRBJ2-5 for the parts outside the CDR3, the full variable domain is DAGVTQSPTHLIKTRGQQVTLRCSPISGHKSVSWYQQVLGQGPQFIFQYYEKEERGRGNFPDRFSARQFPNYSSELNVNALLLGDSALYLCASEGSGGPPETQYFGPGTRLLVL.

The chain links TRBV5-6 to TRBJ1-6, with a tentative D call TRBD1 (5 bases). The CDR3 extends over 14 amino acids. Germline V gives CDR1 SGHDT, CDR2 YYEEEE. V was shortened by 4 bases and J by 7 bases, with 12 bases between the two germline ends. For the CDR3, the DNA is TGTGCCAGCAGCCGGGCGTCAGGGAATTCACCCCTCCACTTT. Translation gives CASSRASGNSPLHF.

The chain couples TRBV7-8 to TRBJ1-5; 7 nucleotides match TRBD1. CDR3 length equals 17 residues. Unmatched junction bases numbered 13, after V lost 5 bases and J lost 3 bases. From germline, CDR1 is SGHVS and CDR2 FQNEAQ. The CDR3 bases are TGTGCCAGCAGCCGTAGACAGGGCGTTACCCCCAATCAGCCCCAGCATTTT. Its translation: CASSRRQGVTPNQPQHF. Supplemented by reference TRBV7-8 and TRBJ1-5, the full variable domain reads GAGVSQSPRYKVAKRGQDVALRCDPISGHVSLFWYQQALGQGPEFLTYFQNEAQLDKSGLPSDRFFAERPEGSVSTLKIQRTQQEDSAVYLCASSRRQGVTPNQPQHFGDGTRLSIL.

The chain combines TRBV29-1 with TRBJ2-3; D is possibly TRBD2 (6 bases). Trimming pared 7 bases from V and 5 bases from J, leaving 25 bases between. The CDR3 extends over 16 amino acids. Germline CDR1 SQVTM, CDR2 ANQGSEA. The CDR3 is CSADGLAPGPGDTQYF. The CDR3 DNA reads as TGCAGCGCCGATGGGCTAGCGCCCGGGCCGGGAGATACGCAGTATTTT.

The J gene is TRBJ2-1, the V gene TRBV7-9, with D unresolved. Trimming stripped 1 base from V and 5 bases from J, with 9 bases between. The CDR3 runs 14 residues. Looked up from germline, CDR1 is SEHNR and CDR2 is FQNEAQ (reference sequence). The CDR3 nucleotides are TGTGCCAGCAGCTTAGGCGGTGCCCACAATGAGCAGTTCTTC. The encoded protein is CASSLGGAHNEQFF.

This clonotype was observed once. The chain recombines TRBV12-3 or TRBV12-4 with TRBJ1-6; no clear D. The CDR3 runs 14 residues. V lost 3 bases and J 10 bases, leaving 13 bases between the germline ends. The CDR3 nucleotides read TGTGCCAGCAGTTTCGACCTTGAGGGATCACCCCTCCACTTT. This encodes CASSFDLEGSPLHF.

The chain recombines TRBV9 with TRBJ2-5, with 10 bases fitting TRBD1. This CDR3 is 15 amino acids long. The V gene end was trimmed by 3 bases and the J gene end by 5 bases; junction bases not matched to a gene: 7. The germline gives CDR1 SGDLS, CDR2 YYNGEE. CDR3: CASSGETGGRETQYF. CDR3 coding DNA: TGTGCCAGCAGCGGGGAGACAGGGGGCCGGGAGACCCAGTACTTC.

J is TRBJ2-2 and V is TRBV12-3 or TRBV12-4, with D possibly TRBD1 on 5 matching bases. The length of the CDR3 is 16 residues. V was trimmed by 2 bases and J by 2 bases, leaving 12 bases between them. In DNA, the CDR3 is TGTGCCAGCAGTTTACTTGGGCAGGGAAACACCGGGGAGCTGTTTTTT. This codes for CASSLLGQGNTGELFF.

The J gene is TRBJ2-5, the V gene TRBV5-1, with TRBD2 as a possible D gene (5 bases). The CDR3 runs 19 residues. V was cut by 4 bases and J by 3 bases, with 28 bases left in between. CDR1 is SGHRS and CDR2 is YFSETQ in the germline V gene. The CDR3 DNA is TGCGCCAGCAGCGGACCTCCTAACGACGGGAAGAATAAAAAAGAGACCCAGTACTTC. This encodes CASSGPPNDGKNKKETQYF.

The V call is TRBV6-1, the J call TRBJ2-7; D ambiguous. This CDR3 spans 13 amino acids. V was pared by 3 bases and J by 2 bases, with 8 bases between. Germline CDR1 MNHNS, CDR2 SASEGT. CDR3 region: CASSEGFAYEQYF. In DNA form, the CDR3 reads TGTGCCAGCAGTGAGGGATTCGCCTACGAGCAGTACTTC.

V gene TRBV12-3 or TRBV12-4 combines with J gene TRBJ2-5; D unresolved. V was trimmed by 7 bases and J by 7 bases, leaving 16 bases between them. CDR3 size: 13 residues. The CDR3 here is CASTLGVSLTQYF. The CDR3 nucleotides read TGTGCCAGCACACTCGGAGTATCCCTGACCCAGTACTTC.

This clonotype came up once. The chain carries TRBV27 and TRBJ2-1; 7 nucleotides agree with TRBD2. Trimming took 3 bases from V and 7 from J; bases not matched to a gene: 6. Looked up from germline, CDR1 is MNHEY and CDR2 is SMNVEV (reference sequence). The CDR3 extends over 14 amino acids. The CDR3 DNA reads TGTGCCAGCAGTTTCCCAGCGGGGAGTAATGAGCAGTTCTTC. Amino acids: CASSFPAGSNEQFF.

CDR3 residues: CSVVRDREVDTEAFF. CDR3 coding DNA: TGCAGCGTTGTACGGGACAGGGAAGTGGACACTGAAGCTTTCTTT. The chain couples TRBV29-1 to TRBJ1-1, with TRBD1 identical over 9 bases. The CDR3 sequence is 15 residues long. The germline V gene has CDR1 SQVTM and CDR2 ANQGSEA. With V trimmed by 4 bases and J by 3 bases, 9 bases remained unmatched.

The chain couples TRBV12-3 or TRBV12-4 to TRBJ2-4; D possibly matches TRBD1 or TRBD2 (5 bases each). The CDR3 has 14 amino acids. V was clipped by 6 bases and J by 0 bases, with 9 bases between them. DNA for the CDR3: TGTGCCAGCAGGAGGGGTACAGCCAAAAACATTCAGTACTTC. Translation: CASRRGTAKNIQYF.

The chain has TRBV24-1 and TRBJ2-3; unclear D gene. With 3 bases removed from V and 4 bases from J, the gap between germline ends came to 13 bases. The germline gives CDR1 KGHDR, CDR2 SFDVKD. CDR3 length: 15 residues. CDR3 amino acids: CATSDPDSGADTQYF. CDR3 coding DNA: TGTGCCACCAGTGATCCTGATTCCGGAGCAGATACGCAGTATTTT.

The chain is built from TRBV20-1 and TRBJ2-5, with 13 bases that match TRBD2. CDR1 is DFQATT, CDR2 SNEGSKA, per germline (reference sequence). V lost 3 bases to trimming and J lost 2 bases; unmatched junction nucleotides: 3. The CDR3 covers 15 residues. The CDR3 DNA sequence: TGCAGTGCTAGGACTAGCGGGGGGATACAAGAGACCCAGTACTTC. As protein: CSARTSGGIQETQYF.

The rearrangement joins TRBV6-1 to TRBJ1-1; no firm D call. The germline CDR1 and CDR2 sequences are MNHNS and SASEGT. Trimming stripped 5 bases from V and 1 base from J, with 20 bases between. The CDR3 is 17 residues long. In nucleotides, the CDR3 is TGTGCCAGCAGTACCGTTAGAGGTTTCCTGGGGAACACTGAAGCTTTCTTT. Translation: CASSTVRGFLGNTEAFF.

This clonotype was seen a few times. The chain is built from TRBV7-9 and TRBJ2-5; D not resolved. This CDR3 has 14 residues. Germline V gene sequence: CDR1 SEHNR, CDR2 FQNEAQ (reference sequence). V lost 6 bases to trimming and J lost 1 base, with 12 bases between them. The CDR3 nucleotides read TGTGCCAGCAGTTACCAGACACCCCAAGAGACCCAGTACTTC. It specifies CASSYQTPQETQYF.